This T cell receptor (beta chain) was recovered during a study of cytomegalovirus exposure and HLA in healthy donors. Study observations and caveats: The finding came from a later analysis; first-cohort TCR clusters tended to co-occur in the 90 to 150 validation repertoires. The authors listed about 170 TCR beta chains as cytomegalovirus-associated.

The donors were in the approximately 120-subject validation cohort, distinct from the approximately 700-subject first cohort. TCRdb's table, derived via immunoSEQ multiplex PCR, lists solely in-frame clones and lacks some. The repertoire includes approximately 120,000 clones, about 93% of them detected once, and roughly 1.2% sits in the top ten. With regard to this clone: The target antigen is unknown.

The CDR3 loop spans 15 amino acids. Trimming took off 1 base at V and 4 bases at J, with 13 bases between the two ends. The germline gives CDR1 MNHEY, CDR2 SVGAGI. This TCR was recovered from a woman under 30 in good health and CMV-seronegative. This sequence joins TRBV6-5 and TRBJ1-1, with D perhaps TRBD1 (6 bases). Specimen: PBMCs. As DNA, the CDR3 is TGTGCCAGCAGTTACTATACGGGGGGGGCCACTGAAGCTTTCTTT. This sequence encodes CASSYYTGGATEAFF.